These T cell receptor beta chains were read from a single sample in a study of T cells after yellow fever vaccination. In TCRdb, the 5' RACE reads were re-called with MiXCR into one record per CDR3 protein. The sample holds around 300,000 distinct CDR3 sequences, 13% seen once. This specimen was CD4+ T cells sorted from PBMCs, taken 45 days after the yellow fever booster vaccination. These receptors came from a young man who received the YFV17D yellow fever vaccine. CDR3s leave out the opening cysteine and the closing phenylalanine or tryptophan. For some rows the clone size is stated as once, few or many, or as a class when expanded; others skip it.

clone size | J gene | V gene | CDR3 protein
NA | TRBJ2-7 | TRBV11-2 | ASSLDETPRGFEQY
few | TRBJ1-5 | TRBV20-1 | SATRGGSNQPQH
few | TRBJ2-1 | TRBV28 | ASSLGGRNEQF
NA | TRBJ1-2 | TRBV18 | ASSDRGGYGYT
NA | TRBJ2-6 | TRBV5-1 | ASGGSSGANVLT
many | TRBJ2-3 | TRBV20-1 | SARDSGRDYTDTQY
few | TRBJ1-3 | TRBV28 | ASSLGGYHSGNTIY
NA | TRBJ2-5 | TRBV27 | ASSLIGTEERDQY
few | TRBJ2-5 | TRBV11-2 | ASSSGREETQY
many | TRBJ2-7 | TRBV20-1 | SARDKYEQY
few | TRBJ2-1 | TRBV20-1 | SARDSSSGWYYNEQF
once | TRBJ1-2 | TRBV7-2 | ASSPSIREFAYGYT
few | TRBJ2-1 | TRBV6-2/TRBV6-3 | ASSYRSRNEQF
few | TRBJ2-7 | TRBV6-5 | ASSYLTGTGGHEQY
NA | TRBJ2-1 | TRBV5-1 | ASMIGQGFVNEQF
few | TRBJ2-5 | TRBV20-1 | SARDPPGQY
few | TRBJ2-3 | TRBV5-1 | ASSPGEIATDTQY
NA | TRBJ1-1 | TRBV5-1 | ASSLRQGPAEAF
NA | TRBJ2-7 | TRBV21-1 | ASSSRPQPGQGSYEQY
few | TRBJ2-4 | TRBV18 | ASSRTENIQY
many | TRBJ2-7 | TRBV20-1 | SARTPGEGEQY
few | TRBJ1-2 | TRBV7-2 | ASSSGGSYGYT
NA | TRBJ2-6 | TRBV7-3 | ASSSTPGAGANVLT
few | TRBJ2-1 | TRBV5-1 | ASSLAGGTTSYNEQF
few | TRBJ2-1 | TRBV29-1 | SVDDPATGVNEQF
NA | TRBJ2-1 | TRBV7-3 | ASSLTGGGYEQF
few | TRBJ2-7 | TRBV6-1 | ASSAGTSGNFYEQY
NA | TRBJ2-1 | TRBV9 | ASSPRTPRPNNEQF
few | TRBJ2-4 | TRBV11-2 | ASSRPQGTGGLAKNIQY
few | TRBJ2-6 | TRBV11-2 | ASSRLASRGSGANVLT
NA | TRBJ2-1 | TRBV5-1 | ASSLKRKEIGSYNEQF
NA | TRBJ2-3 | TRBV6-5 | ASSYTPRAAQY
few | TRBJ2-7 | TRBV7-2 | ASSSATQRTASPSTYEQY
few | TRBJ2-7 | TRBV7-2 | ASSLAGWNEQY
once | TRBJ2-7 | TRBV2 | ASGRRQGYEQY
few | TRBJ2-1 | TRBV16 | ASSQSWSAYNEQF
NA | TRBJ2-2 | TRBV7-9 | ASSVRQGANGELF
NA | TRBJ2-3 | TRBV25-1 | ASSGLDGGRGTQY
NA | TRBJ2-2 | TRBV4-3 | ASSQADRVAGELF
NA | TRBJ2-7 | TRBV3-1 | SSSQATMDEQY
NA | TRBJ1-3 | TRBV7-2 | ASSTSSISGNTIY
few | TRBJ2-7 | TRBV5-1 | ASSDDISYEQY
many | TRBJ1-2 | TRBV5-6 | ASSLNYGYT
few | TRBJ1-5 | TRBV18 | ASSSDRGGRPQH
NA | TRBJ2-7 | TRBV20-1 | SARGLAGEREQY
NA | TRBJ2-1 | TRBV6-1 | ASKGTSGRSSYNEQF
NA | TRBJ2-1 | TRBV12-3/TRBV12-4 | ASIPLAGYSEQF
many | TRBJ2-3 | TRBV7-2 | ASSPTPGQVTDTQY
many | TRBJ2-3 | TRBV20-1 | SAIRGSGGTQY
NA | TRBJ2-3 | TRBV12-3/TRBV12-4 | ASTAGDRVTDTQY
NA | TRBJ2-7 | TRBV10-1 | ASSPGLAGVNEQY
NA | TRBJ1-1 | TRBV6-1 | ASPGPGNTEAF
NA | TRBJ2-7 | TRBV7-2 | ASSYTGYSYEQY
NA | TRBJ2-7 | TRBV10-3 | AISDLAGDRYEQY
many | TRBJ2-1 | TRBV21-1 | ASSKARPSQNNEQF
NA | TRBJ2-4 | TRBV6-5 | ASSYSSWASGENIQY
few | TRBJ2-7 | TRBV20-1 | SARSSGNEQY